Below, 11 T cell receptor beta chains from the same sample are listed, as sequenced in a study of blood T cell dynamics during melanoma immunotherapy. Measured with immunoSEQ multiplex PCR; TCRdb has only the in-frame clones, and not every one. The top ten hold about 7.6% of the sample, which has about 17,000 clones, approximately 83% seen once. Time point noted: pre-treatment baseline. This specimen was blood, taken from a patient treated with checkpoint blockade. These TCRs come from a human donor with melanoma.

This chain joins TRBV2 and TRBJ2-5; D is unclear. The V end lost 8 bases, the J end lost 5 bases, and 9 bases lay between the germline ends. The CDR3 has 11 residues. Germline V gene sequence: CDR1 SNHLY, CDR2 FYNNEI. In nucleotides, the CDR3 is TGTGCCAGCCTCCATGGCGAGACCCAGTACTTC. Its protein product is CASLHGETQYF.

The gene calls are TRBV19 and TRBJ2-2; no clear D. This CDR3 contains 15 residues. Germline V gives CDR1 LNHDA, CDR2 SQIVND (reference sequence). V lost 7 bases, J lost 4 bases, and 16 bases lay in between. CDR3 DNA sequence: TGTGCCAGTAAACCCTTGGGTCTGGCCACCGGGGAGCTGTTTTTT. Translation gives CASKPLGLATGELFF. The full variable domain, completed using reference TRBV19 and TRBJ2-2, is DGGITQSPKYLFRKEGQNVTLSCEQNLNHDAMYWYRQDPGQGLRLIYYSQIVNDFQKGDIAEGYSVSREKKESFPLTVTSAQKNPTAFYLCASKPLGLATGELFFGEGSRLTVL.

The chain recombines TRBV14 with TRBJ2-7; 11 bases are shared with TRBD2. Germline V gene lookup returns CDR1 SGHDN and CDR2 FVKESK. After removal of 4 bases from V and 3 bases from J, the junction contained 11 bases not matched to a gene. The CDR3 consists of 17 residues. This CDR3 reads CASSPQPTSGSLYEQYF. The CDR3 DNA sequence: TGTGCCAGCAGCCCCCAACCAACTAGCGGGAGTCTCTACGAGCAGTACTTC. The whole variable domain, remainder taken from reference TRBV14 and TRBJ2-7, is EAGVTQFPSHSVIEKGQTVTLRCDPISGHDNLYWYRRVMGKEIKFLLHFVKESKQDESGMPNNRFLAERTGGTYSTLKVQPAELEDSGVYFCASSPQPTSGSLYEQYFGPGTRLTVT.

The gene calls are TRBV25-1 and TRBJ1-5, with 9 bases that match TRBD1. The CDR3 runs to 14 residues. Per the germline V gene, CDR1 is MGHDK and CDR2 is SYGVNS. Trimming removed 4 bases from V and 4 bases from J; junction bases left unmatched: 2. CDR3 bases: TGTGCCAGCAGTGCTGGGACAGGGAATCAGCCCCAGCATTTT. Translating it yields CASSAGTGNQPQHF.

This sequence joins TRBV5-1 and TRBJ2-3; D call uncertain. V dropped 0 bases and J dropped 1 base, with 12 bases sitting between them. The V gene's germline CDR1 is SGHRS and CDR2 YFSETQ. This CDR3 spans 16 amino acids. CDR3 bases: TGCGCCAGCAGCTTGGCATTGGGTCTCGGCACAGATACGCAGTATTTT. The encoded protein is CASSLALGLGTDTQYF.

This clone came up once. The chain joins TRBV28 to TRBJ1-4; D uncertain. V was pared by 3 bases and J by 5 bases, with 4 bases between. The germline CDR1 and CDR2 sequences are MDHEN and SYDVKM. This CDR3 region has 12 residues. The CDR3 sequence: CASSLLNEKLFF. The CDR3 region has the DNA TGTGCCAGCAGTTTGCTGAATGAAAAACTGTTTTTT.

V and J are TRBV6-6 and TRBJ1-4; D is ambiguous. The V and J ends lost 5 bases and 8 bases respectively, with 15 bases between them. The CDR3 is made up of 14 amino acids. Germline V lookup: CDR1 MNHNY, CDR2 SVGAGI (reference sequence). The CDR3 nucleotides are TGTGCCAGCAGTAATCAAGTCAAGCGGGAAAAACTGTTTTTT. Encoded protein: CASSNQVKREKLFF.

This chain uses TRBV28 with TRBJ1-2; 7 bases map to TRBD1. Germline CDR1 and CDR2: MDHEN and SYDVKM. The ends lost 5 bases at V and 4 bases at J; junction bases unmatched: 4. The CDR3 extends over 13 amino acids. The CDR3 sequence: CASSAGQFYGYTF. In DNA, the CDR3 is TGTGCCAGCAGTGCGGGACAGTTCTATGGCTACACCTTC.

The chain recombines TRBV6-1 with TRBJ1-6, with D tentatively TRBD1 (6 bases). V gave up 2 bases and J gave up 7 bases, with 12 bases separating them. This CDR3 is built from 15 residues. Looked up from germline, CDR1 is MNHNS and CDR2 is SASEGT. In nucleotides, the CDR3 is TGTGCCAGCAGTGAACGGGCAGGGGAGAATTCACCCCTCCACTTT. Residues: CASSERAGENSPLHF.

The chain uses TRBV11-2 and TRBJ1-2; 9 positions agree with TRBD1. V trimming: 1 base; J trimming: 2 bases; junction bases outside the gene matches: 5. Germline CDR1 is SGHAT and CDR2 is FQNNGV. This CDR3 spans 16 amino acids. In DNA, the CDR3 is TGTGCCAGCAGCTTAGTCGGACAGGGGTTGAACTATGGCTACACCTTC. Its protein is CASSLVGQGLNYGYTF. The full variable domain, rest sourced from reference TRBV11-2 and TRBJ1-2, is EAGVAQSPRYKIIEKRQSVAFWCNPISGHATLYWYQQILGQGPKLLIQFQNNGVVDDSQLPKDRFSAERLKGVDSTLKIQPAKLEDSAVYLCASSLVGQGLNYGYTFGSGTRLTVV.

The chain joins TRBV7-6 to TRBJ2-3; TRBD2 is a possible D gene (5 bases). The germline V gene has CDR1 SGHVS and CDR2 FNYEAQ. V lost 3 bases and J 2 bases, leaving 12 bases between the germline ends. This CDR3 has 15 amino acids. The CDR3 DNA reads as TGTGCCAGCAGCTTCAGCGGTACATACACAGATACGCAGTATTTT. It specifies CASSFSGTYTDTQYF.